Below, 21 T cell receptor beta chains from the same sample are listed, as sequenced in a study of blood T cell repertoires in COVID-19. Some clones are missing from TCRdb's copy, which holds only in-frame ones; the method was immunoSEQ multiplex PCR. The sample has 150,000 to 200,000 clones, around 80% seen once; the top ten hold about 10%. Sequencing input: peripheral blood. These receptors originate from a woman aged 80 or over with COVID-19, enrolled during active disease.

J is TRBJ2-3 and V is TRBV24-1, with 9 positions matching TRBD1. This CDR3 has 17 amino acids. V shed 3 bases and J 6 bases; nucleotides not matched to a gene: 12. Germline V gives CDR1 KGHDR, CDR2 SFDVKD. CDR3 in amino acids: CATSDPTGGYRIDTQYF. The CDR3 region has the DNA TGTGCCACCAGTGATCCCACAGGGGGCTACAGGATTGATACGCAGTATTTT.

The J gene is TRBJ2-2, the V gene TRBV19, with no clear D. With 7 bases removed from V and 6 bases from J, the gap between germline ends came to 15 bases. This CDR3 comprises 14 residues. CDR1 and CDR2 (germline): LNHDA, SQIVND (reference sequence). DNA of the CDR3: TGTGCCAGTATGCTAGGAGTTTCAGCCGGGGAGCTGTTTTTT. Residues: CASMLGVSAGELFF.

V is TRBV3-1 (or the pseudogene TRBV3-2) and J is TRBJ1-3; D unresolved. This CDR3 has 14 residues. V lost 4 bases to trimming and J lost 2 bases, with 9 bases between them. Germline-derived CDR1 and CDR2 are LGHDT and YNNKEL (reference sequence). In DNA, the CDR3 is TGTGCCAGCAGCCCCCGGGAACCTGGAAACACCATATATTTT. This translates into CASSPREPGNTIYF.

The J gene is TRBJ2-2, the V gene TRBV19; D may be TRBD1 (6 bases). Germline values: CDR1 LNHDA, CDR2 SQIVND (reference sequence). The CDR3 extends over 16 amino acids. V was pared by 3 bases and J by 6 bases, with 17 bases between. CDR3 region: CASSMTQGRGSGELFF. DNA for the CDR3: TGTGCCAGTAGTATGACACAGGGCCGGGGATCCGGGGAGCTGTTTTTT.

The chain recombines TRBV28 with TRBJ2-1, with TRBD2 matching 15 bases. CDR1 MDHEN and CDR2 SYDVKM come from the germline V gene. CDR3 size: 20 residues. Trimming removed 5 bases from V and 0 bases from J; junction bases left unmatched: 11. The DNA for the CDR3 is TGTGCCAGCAGTCCCTGGGGACTAGCGGGAGGTCAGAGCTCCTACAATGAGCAGTTCTTC. Its translation is CASSPWGLAGGQSSYNEQFF.

The gene calls are TRBV28 and TRBJ1-2, with 10 nucleotides matching TRBD1. The length of the CDR3 is 15 residues. V was pared by 5 bases and J by 4 bases, with 7 bases of the junction left unmatched. Germline values: CDR1 MDHEN, CDR2 SYDVKM. The CDR3, as DNA: TGTGCCAGCAGTACCGGACAGGGGGGCCTCTATGGCTACACCTTC. This translates into CASSTGQGGLYGYTF.

The rearrangement joins TRBV18 to TRBJ2-1, with D unresolved. V lost 3 bases and J lost 3, with 3 bases in between. Germline V CDR1 and CDR2: KGHSH, LQKENI. This CDR3 spans 12 amino acids. The CDR3 loop reads CASSPYYNEQFF. The CDR3 nucleotides are TGTGCCAGCTCACCTTACTACAATGAGCAGTTCTTC.

The chain combines TRBV19 with TRBJ1-4, with a possible D match to TRBD1 (5 bases). CDR1 is LNHDA and CDR2 is SQIVND in the germline V gene (reference sequence). This CDR3 has 15 amino acids. With 0 bases removed from V and 5 bases from J, the gap between germline ends came to 10 bases. For the CDR3, the DNA is TGTGCCAGTAGTATAGATGACAGCAGGAATGAAAAACTGTTTTTT. Translated: CASSIDDSRNEKLFF.

The J gene is TRBJ2-1, the V gene TRBV2; tentative D call: TRBD2 (6 bases). The V and J ends lost 7 bases and 6 bases respectively, with 10 bases between them. The CDR3 totals 12 residues. Germline V gene data show CDR1 as SNHLY and CDR2 as FYNNEI. Here the CDR3 reads CASNLGGNEQFF. The CDR3 region has the DNA TGTGCCAGCAATCTGGGAGGCAATGAGCAGTTCTTC. Combining the CDR3 with reference TRBV2 and TRBJ2-1 gives the whole variable domain EPEVTQTPSHQVTQMGQEVILRCVPISNHLYFYWYRQILGQKVEFLVSFYNNEISEKSEIFDDQFSVERPDGSNFTLKIRSTKLEDSAMYFCASNLGGNEQFFGPGTRLTVL.

DNA of the CDR3: TGTGCCAGCAGCTTGGACAGGCTAAATGAGCAGTTCTTC. Its protein product is CASSLDRLNEQFF. The V and J genes are TRBV11-3 and TRBJ2-1; 7 bases are shared with TRBD1. Germline CDR1 and CDR2: SGHNT and YENEEA. The J segment lost 7 bases and the V segment lost 3 bases, leaving 3 bases of the junction unmatched. This CDR3 has 13 amino acids.

The V gene is TRBV19, the J gene TRBJ2-6, with no clear D. Germline V gene data show CDR1 as LNHDA and CDR2 as SQIVND (reference sequence). With 5 bases removed from V and 3 bases from J, the gap between germline ends came to 5 bases. This CDR3 is 13 amino acids long. Written as DNA, the CDR3 is TGTGCCAGTAGTCCAGATGGGGCCAACGTCCTGACTTTC. Its protein product is CASSPDGANVLTF.

V is TRBV7-3 and J is TRBJ2-1; 10 bases agree with TRBD2. The germline CDR1 and CDR2 sequences are SGHTA and FQGTGA. After removal of 5 bases from V and 5 bases from J, the junction contained 3 bases not matched to a gene. The CDR3 loop spans 14 amino acids. CDR3 coding DNA: TGTGCCAGCAGCCTACTAGCGGGGAACAATGAGCAGTTCTTC. This translates into CASSLLAGNNEQFF.

The gene calls are TRBV18 and TRBJ2-1; D may be TRBD1 (5 bases). This CDR3 has 15 amino acids. From germline, CDR1 is KGHSH and CDR2 LQKENI. V lost 2 bases, J lost 1 base, and 9 bases lay in between. This CDR3 is CASSPVRGSYNEQFF. CDR3 nucleotides: TGTGCCAGCTCACCAGTTAGGGGATCCTACAATGAGCAGTTCTTC.

In this sample, this clone turned up once. The rearrangement links TRBV7-2 to TRBJ2-4; D may be TRBD1 (6 bases). The ends were cut back, 5 bases at V and 5 bases at J, with 13 bases in the middle. The CDR3 totals 14 residues. Germline lookup yields CDR1 SGHTA and CDR2 FQGNSA. The chain's CDR3 is CASSLGGPQNIQYF. CDR3 coding DNA: TGTGCCAGCAGCCTTGGGGGCCCACAAAACATTCAGTACTTC.

CDR3 DNA: TGTGCCACCAGCAGACAGACAGGGTATACTAACAATGAGCAGTTCTTC. Its protein product is CATSRQTGYTNNEQFF. This chain uses TRBV15 with TRBJ2-1; 7 bases align to TRBD1. This CDR3 has 16 amino acids. The germline gives CDR1 LNHNV, CDR2 YYDKDF (reference sequence). J gave up 5 bases and V 2 bases, and 9 bases lay outside the gene matches. Complete variable domain (other parts from reference TRBV15 and TRBJ2-1): DAMVIQNPRYQVTQFGKPVTLSCSQTLNHNVMYWYQQKSSQAPKLLFHYYDKDFNNEADTPDNFQSRRPNTSFCFLDIRSPGLGDTAMYLCATSRQTGYTNNEQFFGPGTRLTVL.

The J gene is TRBJ1-1, the V gene TRBV5-1; D is possibly TRBD1 (6 bases). This CDR3 comprises 16 residues. V was shortened by 4 bases and J by 5 bases, with 21 bases between the two germline ends. CDR1 is SGHRS and CDR2 is YFSETQ in the germline V gene. Written as DNA, the CDR3 is TGCGCCAGCAGCCAACGGACAGCCTCTCTTGAGACTGAAGCTTTCTTT. Its protein is CASSQRTASLETEAFF. Variable domain in full (rest from reference TRBV5-1 and TRBJ1-1): KAGVTQTPRYLIKTRGQQVTLSCSPISGHRSVSWYQQTPGQGLQFLFEYFSETQRNKGNFPGRFSGRQFSNSRSEMNVSTLELGDSALYLCASSQRTASLETEAFFGQGTRLTVV.

The chain recombines TRBV5-8 with TRBJ2-5; 8 nucleotides agree with TRBD2. Germline V gene data show CDR1 as SGHTS and CDR2 as YDEGEE. Trimming at V came to 3 bases and at J to 0 bases, leaving 7 bases not matched to a gene. The CDR3 is made up of 16 amino acids. The CDR3 nucleotides are TGTGCCAGCAGCTCCCCGGGAGGGTGGTACCAAGAGACCCAGTACTTC. Encoded protein: CASSSPGGWYQETQYF. The full variable domain, with the rest looked up from reference TRBV5-8 and TRBJ2-5, is EAGVTQSPTHLIKTRGQQATLRCSPISGHTSVYWYQQALGLGLQFLLWYDEGEERNRGNFPPRFSGRQFPNYSSELNVNALELEDSALYLCASSSPGGWYQETQYFGPGTRLLVL.

This clone showed up just once. This chain links TRBV23-1 with TRBJ2-7; 9 bases are shared with TRBD1. TRBV23-1 is an ORF; its function is uncertain. The CDR3 contains 15 residues. Germline trimming cut 6 bases from V and 3 bases from J; bases unmatched to any gene: 9. The CDR3 nucleotides read TGCGCCAGCAGCCTCCTAGGGACAGGGCTCTACGAGCAGTACTTC. This sequence encodes CASSLLGTGLYEQYF.

This clone has just one count. V usage is TRBV6-6 and J usage is TRBJ2-1, with 9 bases identical to TRBD2. Germline CDR1 and CDR2: MNHNY and SVGAGI (reference sequence). J was trimmed by 0 bases and V by 5 bases; bases with no gene match: 11. The CDR3 is made up of 18 amino acids. CDR3 DNA sequence: TGTGCCAGCAGTCTACTAGCGGGCTTATCGAGCTCCTACAATGAGCAGTTCTTC. This translates into CASSLLAGLSSSYNEQFF.

The V call is TRBV5-6, the J call TRBJ2-7; a possible D gene is TRBD2 (5 bases). V dropped 7 bases and J dropped 0 bases, with 20 bases sitting between them. Germline V CDR1 and CDR2: SGHDT, YYEEEE. CDR3 length: 16 amino acids. The DNA of the CDR3 is TGTGCCAGCTCTTCCTGGCTTACGGGGATCTCCTACGAGCAGTACTTC. This codes for CASSSWLTGISYEQYF.

The V gene is TRBV19, the J gene TRBJ2-7; D might be TRBD1 (5 bases). V was shortened by 3 bases and J by 2 bases, with 14 bases between the two germline ends. Germline CDR1 LNHDA, CDR2 SQIVND (reference sequence). This CDR3 comprises 15 residues. The CDR3 DNA reads as TGTGCCAGTAGTATCGGGCCAGGGCAGGCCTACGAGCAGTACTTC. As protein: CASSIGPGQAYEQYF.